Presented here are 22 T cell receptor beta chains from one specimen sequenced in a study of T cells in Graves' hyperthyroidism and ophthalmopathy. The investigators amplified TCR beta CDR3 regions from RNA transcripts. First-round RT-PCR with HTBI primers amplified the TCR CDR3 region. TCRdb reprocessed the multiplex PCR reads with MiXCR, giving one entry per CDR3 protein. Among roughly 290,000 distinct CDR3 sequences, roughly 13% were seen once, and the ten largest hold approximately 7.9%. Sequencing was done on a sample of blood. The receptors were gathered from a woman in her forties with Graves' hyperthyroidism.

This clonotype came up many times. The rearrangement uses TRBV20-1 and TRBJ2-2; 7 nucleotides line up with TRBD2. The trim removed 6 bases at V and 0 bases at J, leaving 10 bases unmatched. The germline V gene has CDR1 DFQATT and CDR2 SNEGSKA (reference sequence). The CDR3 spans 16 residues. The chain's CDR3 is CSAFIQRGPNTGELFF. CDR3 coding DNA: TGCAGTGCCTTCATACAGCGGGGACCGAACACCGGGGAGCTGTTTTTT.

This sequence joins TRBV30 and TRBJ2-3, with 9 bases aligning to TRBD2. V gave up 6 bases and J gave up 6 bases; unmatched junction bases: 4. Germline V gene data show CDR1 as GTSNPN and CDR2 as SVGIG (reference sequence). This CDR3 has 12 residues. CDR3: CACLREGDTQYF. The CDR3 DNA reads TGTGCCTGTTTGCGGGAGGGGGATACGCAGTATTTT.

This clonotype was observed a few times. The chain combines TRBV6-1 with TRBJ1-2, with TRBD1 as a possible D gene (5 bases). Germline V gene lookup returns CDR1 MNHNS and CDR2 SASEGT. The V gene lost 3 bases and the J gene lost 7 bases, with 15 bases spanning the gap. The length of the CDR3 is 14 residues. CDR3 in amino acids: CASSEAPTGGGYTF. The CDR3 nucleotides read TGTGCCAGCAGTGAGGCTCCTACAGGAGGTGGCTACACCTTC.

Ten or more counts support this clonotype. This sequence joins TRBV18 and TRBJ2-5; no definite D call. The V end was cut by 3 bases, the J end by 2 bases, with 7 bases between. The CDR3 runs to 13 residues. Germline CDR1 KGHSH, CDR2 LQKENI. The CDR3 sequence: CASSPKVQETQYF. The CDR3, as DNA: TGTGCCAGCTCACCGAAAGTACAAGAGACCCAGTACTTC.

The V gene is TRBV19, the J gene TRBJ1-6, with 7 nucleotides matching TRBD1. Germline V CDR1 and CDR2: LNHDA, SQIVND (reference sequence). J gave up 7 bases and V 6 bases, and 6 bases lay outside the gene matches. The CDR3 loop spans 14 amino acids. The CDR3: CASSETRGNSPLHF. The CDR3 nucleotides read TGTGCCAGTAGCGAAACCAGGGGGAATTCACCCCTCCACTTT.

This clonotype was counted ten times or more. The V call is TRBV12-3 or TRBV12-4, the J call TRBJ2-3, with 7 bases matching TRBD1. This CDR3 has 13 residues. V was clipped by 8 bases and J by 2 bases; unmatched bases: 4. The CDR3 here is CASGDSHTDTQYF. Here the CDR3 DNA reads TGTGCCAGCGGGGACAGCCACACAGATACGCAGTATTTT.

This chain uses TRBV24-1 with TRBJ2-3, with TRBD2 identical over 13 bases. The V and J ends lost 4 bases and 6 bases, in that order; junction bases with no gene match: 6. The germline CDR1 and CDR2 sequences are KGHDR and SFDVKD. The CDR3 covers 16 residues. DNA for the CDR3: TGTGCCACCAGTGAACTAGCGGGAGGGCCAAGCGATACGCAGTATTTT. It yields the protein CATSELAGGPSDTQYF.

The CDR3 region has the DNA TGCAGTGCTAGTGATGGGAGCAATCAGCCCCAGCATTTT. Translated: CSASDGSNQPQHF. This rearrangement joins TRBV20-1 to TRBJ1-5; no reliable D call. Trimming removed 3 bases at V and 1 base at J, with 7 bases between. The CDR3 covers 13 residues. In germline, CDR1 is DFQATT, CDR2 SNEGSKA (reference sequence).

The table lists this clonotype with many counts. The V gene is TRBV29-1, the J gene TRBJ1-1; D gene unclear. CDR1 SQVTM and CDR2 ANQGSEA come from the germline V gene. With 8 bases removed from V and 0 bases from J, the gap between germline ends came to 7 bases. CDR3 size: 11 residues. CDR3 coding DNA: TGCAGCATGAGAATGAACACTGAAGCTTTCTTT. Protein: CSMRMNTEAFF. Variable domain in full (rest from reference TRBV29-1 and TRBJ1-1): SAVISQKPSRDICQRGTSLTIQCQVDSQVTMMFWYRQQPGQSLTLIATANQGSEATYESGFVIDKFPISRPNLTFSTLTVSNMSPEDSSIYLCSMRMNTEAFFGQGTRLTVV.

In this sample, this clonotype turned up many times. The chain's CDR3 is CSVEDPFGEGRSGANVLTF. For the CDR3, the DNA is TGCAGCGTTGAAGATCCATTTGGGGAGGGTCGCTCTGGGGCCAACGTCCTGACTTTC. The rearrangement uses TRBV29-1 and TRBJ2-6; 7 bases map to TRBD2. Germline loops: CDR1 SQVTM, CDR2 ANQGSEA. After removal of 0 bases from V and 0 bases from J, the junction contained 11 bases not matched to a gene. This CDR3 region has 19 residues.

This clonotype was counted a few times. The chain carries TRBV29-1 and TRBJ1-3; D ambiguous. V lost 4 bases to trimming and J lost 4 bases, with 5 bases between them. Germline CDR1 reads SQVTM; CDR2 reads ANQGSEA. The CDR3 has 11 residues. CDR3 bases: TGCAGCGTTGTCAGGGGAAACACCATATATTTT. This translates into CSVVRGNTIYF.

The chain recombines TRBV11-2 with TRBJ2-7; 9 bases match TRBD1. V was clipped by 4 bases and J by 3 bases; unmatched bases: 10. Germline V gene sequence: CDR1 SGHAT, CDR2 FQNNGV. The CDR3 consists of 16 residues. DNA of the CDR3: TGTGCCAGCAGCTCAGTACAGGGGGCTGGTTTCTACGAGCAGTACTTC. Translating gives CASSSVQGAGFYEQYF.

This chain links TRBV27 with TRBJ1-5; TRBD1 matches 7 bases. In germline, CDR1 is MNHEY, CDR2 SMNVEV (reference sequence). This CDR3 has 19 residues. After removal of 5 bases from V and 2 bases from J, the junction contained 18 bases not matched to a gene. The chain's CDR3 is CASSPLDRATFSGNQPQHF. Written as DNA, the CDR3 is TGTGCCAGCAGTCCCCTCGACAGGGCTACCTTTTCGGGCAATCAGCCCCAGCATTTT.

At least ten counts were recorded for this clonotype. The rearrangement links TRBV15 to TRBJ1-2; TRBD1 is a possible D gene (6 bases). Germline V gene lookup returns CDR1 LNHNV and CDR2 YYDKDF (reference sequence). With 1 base removed from V and 3 bases from J, the gap between germline ends came to 9 bases. There are 14 residues in the CDR3. The CDR3 DNA follows: TGTGCCACCAGCAGAGGAGCAGGGGACTATGGCTACACCTTC. Residues: CATSRGAGDYGYTF.

There are many counts of this clonotype. V is TRBV11-2 and J is TRBJ2-1; no clear D. V shed 1 base and J shed 5 bases, with 6 bases lying between them. Germline V gene data show CDR1 as SGHAT and CDR2 as FQNNGV. The length of the CDR3 is 13 residues. The CDR3 sequence is CASSLGTNNEQFF. DNA of the CDR3: TGTGCCAGCAGCTTAGGAACAAACAATGAGCAGTTCTTC.

This clonotype was observed a handful of times. The chain has TRBV6-1 and TRBJ1-3; TRBD1 might be the D (6 bases). Germline CDR1 reads MNHNS; CDR2 reads SASEGT. This CDR3 is built from 14 residues. V was trimmed by 7 bases and J by 7 bases, leaving 17 bases between them. The CDR3 sequence is CASKANRVSNTIYF. CDR3 coding DNA: TGTGCCAGCAAAGCAAACAGGGTTTCCAACACCATATATTTT.

A few counts support this clonotype. The chain has TRBV20-1 and TRBJ1-1, with D maybe TRBD1 (5 bases). The germline CDR1 and CDR2 sequences are DFQATT and SNEGSKA (reference sequence). V lost 3 bases to trimming and J lost 6 bases, with 14 bases between them. CDR3 length: 13 residues. The CDR3: CSASIRESSEAFF. The CDR3 DNA is TGCAGTGCTAGTATCAGGGAAAGCTCTGAAGCTTTCTTT.

The table lists this clonotype with a count of one. The junction differs from germline at one of its ends, possibly a read error. J is TRBJ2-3 and V is TRBV5-1; weak D call: TRBD1 (5 bases). The CDR3 has 14 residues. CDR1 is SGHRS, CDR2 YFSETQ, per germline. CDR3 sequence reads: CASSEARSTGTQYF. Here the CDR3 DNA reads TGCGCCAGCAGTGAAGCGAGAAGCACAGGTACGCAGTATTTT.

The rearrangement uses TRBV20-1 and TRBJ2-2; D call uncertain. The CDR3 is 14 amino acids. The germline V gene encodes CDR1 DFQATT and CDR2 SNEGSKA (reference sequence). The ends were cut back, 0 bases at V and 6 bases at J, with 11 bases in the middle. The CDR3 DNA is TGCAGTGCTAGAGATTTGGTCGGTGCCGGGGAGCTGTTTTTT. As protein: CSARDLVGAGELFF.

Comment on this clonotype: This clone may be a read error of a much larger clone one base away. The chain recombines TRBV6-1 with TRBJ2-5; D may correspond to TRBD1 or TRBD2 (6 bases each). The length of the CDR3 is 14 residues. Trimming shortened V by 1 base and J by 5 bases, and 11 bases separated the two germline ends. CDR1 and CDR2 from the germline V gene are MNHNS and SASEGT. CDR3 sequence reads: CASSEVGGRETQYF. The DNA for the CDR3 is TGTGCCAGCAGTGAAGTGGGGGGCCGGGAGACCCAGTACTTC.

The sample holds many counts of this clonotype. This rearrangement joins TRBV3-1 to TRBJ2-3, with 8 bases matching TRBD2. Per the germline V gene, CDR1 is LGHDT and CDR2 is YNNKEL (reference sequence). The CDR3 length is 16 residues. With 1 base clipped from V and 1 base from J, the junction kept 4 bases outside the gene matches. The chain's CDR3 is CASSQGSGGRTDTQYF. CDR3 in DNA: TGTGCCAGCAGCCAAGGGTCGGGAGGGCGCACAGATACGCAGTATTTT.

This clonotype has a handful of counts. The CDR3 DNA follows: TGTGCCAGCACCCCTCCGGGGGGGTATGGTGGCTACACCTTC. Protein product: CASTPPGGYGGYTF. The J gene is TRBJ1-2, the V gene TRBV25-1; maybe TRBD1 (5 bases). Trimming took 7 bases from V and 7 from J, leaving 19 bases between them. CDR3 length: 14 amino acids. Germline V gives CDR1 MGHDK, CDR2 SYGVNS.